A selection of T cell receptor beta chains follows, all from one sample in a study of OX40 agonist ivuxolimab in advanced cancers. Repertoires were generated with immunoSEQ multiplex PCR, while TCRdb's copy carries only in-frame clones and drops some. Of fewer than 25,000 clones in the sample, roughly 70% were seen once. This material consisted of CD4+ or CD8+ T cells sorted from blood, taken in a trial of the OX40 agonist ivuxolimab. Receptors were obtained from an adult with an advanced solid tumor such as melanoma, head and neck, liver or kidney cancer. CDR3s include the opening cysteine and the closing phenylalanine or tryptophan. Fields, in order: CDR3 length, D gene, clone size, J gene, V gene, CDR3 DNA, CDR3 protein. D genes are given only for firm matches. Rows give clone size only sometimes, using once, few, many, or a class for an expanded clone.

>14|.|few|TRBJ2-5|TRBV28
TGTGCCAGCCGCCTACGGGGGTCCTTGGAGACCCAGTACTTC
CASRLRGSLETQYF
>14|.|.|TRBJ1-1|TRBV4-2
TGTGCCAGCAGCCCGGGACTCTTGAACACTGAAGCTTTCTTT
CASSPGLLNTEAFF
>15|TRBD2|.|TRBJ2-1|TRBV2
TGTGCCATCAGAACCGGGACTAGCGGATACAATGAGCAGTTCTTC
CAIRTGTSGYNEQFF
>15|TRBD1|.|TRBJ1-2|TRBV4-1
TGCGCCAGCAGCCAGGGGACAGGGGGCTTCTATGGCTACACCTTC
CASSQGTGGFYGYTF
>14|.|.|TRBJ1-1|TRBV9
TGTGCCAGCAGCGTAGGTCTTCAGAACACTGAAGCTTTCTTT
CASSVGLQNTEAFF
>20|TRBD2|.|TRBJ2-1|TRBV5-1
TGCGCCAGCAGCTCGTTAGACCCGGGACTAGCGGGGAGCTCCTACAATGAGCAGTTCTTC
CASSSLDPGLAGSSYNEQFF
>15|.|once|TRBJ2-2|TRBV6-1
TGTGCCAGCAGTGCCTTGGACTGGAACACCGGGGAGCTGTTTTTT
CASSALDWNTGELFF
>16|TRBD2|.|TRBJ2-3|TRBV4-1
TGCGCCAGCAGCCAAGGGATAGCGGGGTGGGAAGATACGCAGTATTTT
CASSQGIAGWEDTQYF
>14|.|.|TRBJ1-2|TRBV4-1
TGCGCCAGCAGCCAAGACAGCGATAACTATGGCTACACCTTC
CASSQDSDNYGYTF
>13|.|medium-sized|TRBJ2-5|TRBV15
TGTGCCACCAGCAGATTTGGGGGAGAGACCCAGTACTTC
CATSRFGGETQYF
>15|.|.|TRBJ1-5|TRBV7-9
TGTGCCAGCAGCTTAAGTTACGATGGCGGGGGGCCCCAGCATTTT
CASSLSYDGGGPQHF
>11|.|.|TRBJ2-7|TRBV30
TGTGCGGCGGTGGAGACCTACGAGCAGTACTTC
CAAVETYEQYF
>16|TRBD2|.|TRBJ2-3|TRBV19
TGTGCCAGTAGTATCCACGGACTAGCGGGCACAGATACGCAGTATTTT
CASSIHGLAGTDTQYF
>16|TRBD1|.|TRBJ2-5|TRBV18
TGTGCCAGCTCACCGACCGGGACAGGGGGCTTTGAGACCCAGTACTTC
CASSPTGTGGFETQYF
>16|TRBD2|.|TRBJ2-3|TRBV19
TGTGCCAGTAGCCTCGGGACTAGCGGACCATTTGATACGCAGTATTTT
CASSLGTSGPFDTQYF
>17|TRBD1|.|TRBJ2-1|TRBV28
TGTGCCAGCAGTCATCCCCCGGGACAGGGCCCCTACAATGAGCAGTTCTTC
CASSHPPGQGPYNEQFF
>13|.|few|TRBJ2-7|TRBV10-3
TGTGCCATCCCCTACCCAGCAGGTGCGGAGCAGTACTTC
CAIPYPAGAEQYF
>18|.|.|TRBJ2-3|TRBV28
TGTGCCAGCAGTTTAGAAAGGCTCGGTGGGGCGAGCCCAGATACGCAGTATTTT
CASSLERLGGASPDTQYF
>14|.|.|TRBJ1-1|TRBV13
TGTGCCAGCACCTTCGGGGGGGCGAAGACTGAAGCTTTCTTT
CASTFGGAKTEAFF
>18|TRBD1|.|TRBJ1-6|TRBV4-1
TGCGCCAGCAGCCTCCGCATCGGACAGGGGGTTATAGATTCACCCCTCCACTTT
CASSLRIGQGVIDSPLHF
>13|.|.|TRBJ1-1|TRBV28
TGTGCCAGCAGTTTCACAGGAAACACTGAAGCTTTCTTT
CASSFTGNTEAFF
>18|TRBD1|few|TRBJ1-6|TRBV27
TGTGCCAGCAGTTTATCCCCCAGGGGGGGCTCCTATAATTCACCCCTCCACTTT
CASSLSPRGGSYNSPLHF
>13|TRBD1|few|TRBJ1-2|TRBV2
TGTGCCAGCAGTCCGACAGGGTCAGAAGGCTACACCTTC
CASSPTGSEGYTF
>17|.|medium-sized|TRBJ1-2|TRBV5-5
TGTGCCAGCAGCGCAACGCCCGGGTCCCAAACGAACTATGGCTACACCTTC
CASSATPGSQTNYGYTF